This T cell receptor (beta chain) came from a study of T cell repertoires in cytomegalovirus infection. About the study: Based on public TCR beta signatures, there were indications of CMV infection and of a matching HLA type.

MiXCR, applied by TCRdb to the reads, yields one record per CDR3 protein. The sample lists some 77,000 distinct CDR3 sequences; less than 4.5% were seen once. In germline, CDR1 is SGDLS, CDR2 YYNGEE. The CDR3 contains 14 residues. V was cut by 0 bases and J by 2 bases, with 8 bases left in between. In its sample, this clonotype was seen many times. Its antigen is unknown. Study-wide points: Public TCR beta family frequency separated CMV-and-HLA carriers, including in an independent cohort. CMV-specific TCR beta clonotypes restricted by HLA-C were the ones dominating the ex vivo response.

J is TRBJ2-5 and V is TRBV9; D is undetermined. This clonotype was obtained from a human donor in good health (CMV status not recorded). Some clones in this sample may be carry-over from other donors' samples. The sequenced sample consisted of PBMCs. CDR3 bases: TGTGCCAGCAGCGTAGGACCGATTCAAGAGACCCAGTACTTC. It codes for CASSVGPIQETQYF.